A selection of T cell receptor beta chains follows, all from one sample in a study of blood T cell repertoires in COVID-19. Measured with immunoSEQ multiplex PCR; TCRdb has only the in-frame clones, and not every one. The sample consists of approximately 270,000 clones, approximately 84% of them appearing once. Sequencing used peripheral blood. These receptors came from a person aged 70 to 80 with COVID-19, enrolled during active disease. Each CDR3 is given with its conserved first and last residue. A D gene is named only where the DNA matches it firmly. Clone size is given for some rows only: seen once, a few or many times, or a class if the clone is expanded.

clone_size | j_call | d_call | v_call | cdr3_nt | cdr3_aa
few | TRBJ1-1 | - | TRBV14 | TGTGCCAGCAGCCCACAGACAGGCCAGAACACTGAAGCTTTCTTT | CASSPQTGQNTEAFF
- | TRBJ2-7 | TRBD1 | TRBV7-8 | TGTGCCAGCAGCTTACGGGACAGTCGGTTCTACGAGCAGTACTTC | CASSLRDSRFYEQYF
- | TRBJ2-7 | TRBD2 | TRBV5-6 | TGTGCCAGCAGCCCAGGGCGGACTAGCGGGGGTAGCTACGAGCAGTACTTC | CASSPGRTSGGSYEQYF
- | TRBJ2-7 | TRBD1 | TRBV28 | TGTGCCAGCAGAGCTACAGGGGGCACCTACGAGCAGTACTTC | CASRATGGTYEQYF
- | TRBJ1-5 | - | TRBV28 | TGTGCCAGCAGAGAAACTCCAGGGGGCAATCAGCCCCAGCATTTT | CASRETPGGNQPQHF
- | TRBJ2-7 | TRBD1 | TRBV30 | TGTGCCTGGAGGTTGAGGGCCGGGACAGGTCATCCCGAGTTTCCCTCCTACGAGCAGTACTTC | CAWRLRAGTGHPEFPSYEQYF
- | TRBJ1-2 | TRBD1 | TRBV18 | TGTGCCAGCTCTTTCGACAGGGCGGACTATGGCTACACCTTC | CASSFDRADYGYTF
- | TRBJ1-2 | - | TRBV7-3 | TGTGCCAGCAGCCAAGAAGGGGGCTATGGCTACACCTTC | CASSQEGGYGYTF
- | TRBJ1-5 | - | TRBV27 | TGTGCCAGCAGTTTATCGAGGACAAATCAGCCCCAGCATTTT | CASSLSRTNQPQHF
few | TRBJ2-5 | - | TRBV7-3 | TGTGCCAGCAGCTTGGACAGAAAGGAGACCCAGTACTTC | CASSLDRKETQYF
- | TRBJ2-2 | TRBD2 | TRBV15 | TGTGCCACCAGCAGAGGCCCCCCAGCGGGAGGTTTCACCGGGGAGCTGTTTTTT | CATSRGPPAGGFTGELFF
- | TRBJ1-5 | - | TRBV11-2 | TGTGCCAGCAGCCCAGGACTATATAGCAATCAGCCCCAGCATTTT | CASSPGLYSNQPQHF
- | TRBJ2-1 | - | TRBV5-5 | TGTGCCAGCAGCTTGGGGGAGAGCTCCTACAATGAGCAGTTCTTC | CASSLGESSYNEQFF
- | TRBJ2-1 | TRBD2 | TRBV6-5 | TGTGCCAGCTCCCCACTAGCGGGGGTTAATGAGCAGTTCTTC | CASSPLAGVNEQFF
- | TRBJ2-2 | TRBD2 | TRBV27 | TGTGCCAGCAGTTATCGGACTAGCGGGAGTATCACCGGGGAGCTGTTTTTT | CASSYRTSGSITGELFF
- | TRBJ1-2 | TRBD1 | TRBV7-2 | TGTGCCAGCAGCTTATCTGGGACAGGGCTTATTTATGGCTACACCTTC | CASSLSGTGLIYGYTF
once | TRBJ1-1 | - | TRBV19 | TGTGCCAGTAGTATGATGGCAGGGGTGGGCACTGAAGCTTTCTTT | CASSMMAGVGTEAFF
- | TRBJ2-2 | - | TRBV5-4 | TGTGCCAGCAGCACCGACTTAAGTAAGACCGGGGAGCTGTTTTTT | CASSTDLSKTGELFF
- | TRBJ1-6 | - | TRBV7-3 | TGTGCCAGCAGCTTAAACAGCCGAAATTCACCCCTCCACTTT | CASSLNSRNSPLHF
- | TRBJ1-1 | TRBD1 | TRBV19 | TGTGCCACCCGGACAGGGACCATGAACACTGAAGCTTTCTTT | CATRTGTMNTEAFF
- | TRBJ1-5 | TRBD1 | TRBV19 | TGTGCCAGCCACCAAGGGACAGGATATAGCAATCAGCCCCAGCATTTT | CASHQGTGYSNQPQHF
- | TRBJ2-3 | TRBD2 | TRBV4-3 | TGCGCCAGCAGCCGTAGCGGGAACACAGATACGCAGTATTTT | CASSRSGNTDTQYF
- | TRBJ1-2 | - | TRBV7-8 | TGTGCCAGCAGCGGAACTACCAGCCTTACTAACTATGGCTACACCTTC | CASSGTTSLTNYGYTF
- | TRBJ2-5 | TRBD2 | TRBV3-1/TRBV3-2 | TGTGCCAGCAGCCAAGAAGTCGCTAGCGGGGGTAGGACCCAGTACTTC | CASSQEVASGGRTQYF
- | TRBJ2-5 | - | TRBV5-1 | TGCGCCAGCAGCTTGGAGTTCAGGGCAGTGGAGACCCAGTACTTC | CASSLEFRAVETQYF
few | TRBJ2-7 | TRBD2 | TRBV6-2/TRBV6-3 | TGTGCCAGCAGTACCATGCGGCGGGGGGCGAGGGAGCAGTACTTC | CASSTMRRGAREQYF
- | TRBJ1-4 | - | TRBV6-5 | TGTGCCAGCGGAGGGAGGGAGAATGAAAAACTGTTTTTT | CASGGRENEKLFF
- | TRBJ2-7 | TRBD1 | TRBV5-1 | TGCGCCAGCAGCTTGGAGAACAGGGGGCGGGGCGACGAGCAGTACTTC | CASSLENRGRGDEQYF
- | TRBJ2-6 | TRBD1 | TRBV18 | TGTGCCAGCTCGAAGACAGGGGGCCCTGGGGCCAACGTCCTGACTTTC | CASSKTGGPGANVLTF
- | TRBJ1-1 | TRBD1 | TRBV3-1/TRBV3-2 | TGTGCCAGCAGCCAAGAGTCCACAGGGGCGAACACTGAAGCTTTCTTT | CASSQESTGANTEAFF
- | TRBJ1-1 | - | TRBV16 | TGTGCCAGCAGCCAATTTGGAGATACTGAAGCTTTCTTT | CASSQFGDTEAFF
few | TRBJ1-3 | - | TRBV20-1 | TGCAGTGCCCCCCTGGGAAACACCATATATTTT | CSAPLGNTIYF
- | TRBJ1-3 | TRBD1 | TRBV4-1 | TGCGCCAGCAGCCAAGAGGGGACAGGGCGCAACCCTGGAAACACCATATATTTT | CASSQEGTGRNPGNTIYF
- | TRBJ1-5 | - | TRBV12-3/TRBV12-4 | TGTGCCAGCAGTTACAGTAGCAATCAGCCCCAGCATTTT | CASSYSSNQPQHF
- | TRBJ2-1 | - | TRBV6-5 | TGTGCCAGCAGCCCCCCAGGTGGGCAGTTCTTC | CASSPPGGQFF
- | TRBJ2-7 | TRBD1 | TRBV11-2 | TGTGCCAGCAGCTCCCTAGGACAGGGTGGCTACGAGCAGTACTTC | CASSSLGQGGYEQYF
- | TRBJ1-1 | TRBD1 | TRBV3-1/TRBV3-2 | TGTGCCAGCAGCTCATCCGGACAGGGGGTTTTCAGCACTGAAGCTTTCTTT | CASSSSGQGVFSTEAFF
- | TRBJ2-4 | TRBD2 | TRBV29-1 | TGCTCTTGTAAGGCATGGGAGGGGTCCAAAAACATTCAGTACTTC | CSCKAWEGSKNIQYF
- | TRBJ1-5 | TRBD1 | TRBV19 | TGTGCCAGTAGTATCAGGGGGACAGGTATTAATCAGCCCCAGCATTTT | CASSIRGTGINQPQHF
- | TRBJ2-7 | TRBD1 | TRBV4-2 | TGTGCCAGCAGCCAAGCCGGACAGGGGGGCTACGAGCAGTACTTC | CASSQAGQGGYEQYF
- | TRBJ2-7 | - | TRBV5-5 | TGTGCCAGCAGGCACCCAGGATCCACCCACGAGCAGTACTTC | CASRHPGSTHEQYF
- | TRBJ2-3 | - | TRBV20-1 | TGCAGTGCTAGTCCCGTAGCCGCAGATACGCAGTATTTT | CSASPVAADTQYF
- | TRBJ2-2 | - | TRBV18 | TGTGCCAGCTCACCCCGGGGAACGAACACCGGGGAGCTGTTTTTT | CASSPRGTNTGELFF
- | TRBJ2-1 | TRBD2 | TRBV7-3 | TGTGCCAGCACCGCCTCTAGCGGGGGGCCCCATGAGCAGTTCTTC | CASTASSGGPHEQFF
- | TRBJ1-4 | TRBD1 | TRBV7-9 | TGTGCCAGCAGCTTAGGGGCCTCCAGGGGGCTTGAAAAACTGTTTTTT | CASSLGASRGLEKLFF
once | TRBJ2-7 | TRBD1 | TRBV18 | TGTGCCAGCTCGGCCGGGACAGGGATCCCCCGGTACTTC | CASSAGTGIPRYF
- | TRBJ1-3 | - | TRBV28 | TGTGCCAGCAGCGGGGGGCAGAGAGGAAACACCATATATTTT | CASSGGQRGNTIYF
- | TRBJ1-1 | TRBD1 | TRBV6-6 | TGTGCCAGCAGTTACTCGAAGACAGGGTGGGGTTCGGGGGCTTTCTTT | CASSYSKTGWGSGAFF
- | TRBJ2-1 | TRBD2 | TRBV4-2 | TGTGCCAGCAGCCAAGATCCTGAGACTAGCGGGACTTCCTACAATGAGCAGTTCTTC | CASSQDPETSGTSYNEQFF
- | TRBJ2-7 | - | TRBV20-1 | TGCAGTGCTAGTCGGGGTAGCGGCACCTACGAGCAGTACTTC | CSASRGSGTYEQYF
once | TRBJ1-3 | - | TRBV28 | TGTGCCAGCAGTAGTGGAACAGGGTACTCTGGAAACACCATATATTTT | CASSSGTGYSGNTIYF
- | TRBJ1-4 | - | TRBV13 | TGTGCCAGCAGCCTCCTGACAGCAACTAATGAAAAACTGTTTTTT | CASSLLTATNEKLFF
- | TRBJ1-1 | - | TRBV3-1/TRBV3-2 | TGTGCCAGCAGCCAAGGTTCAGGGGTGGTCACTGAAGCTTTCTTT | CASSQGSGVVTEAFF
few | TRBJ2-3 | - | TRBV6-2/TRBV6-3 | TGTGCCAGCAGCCTACATGAAGCGCGACTCACAGATACGCAGTATTTT | CASSLHEARLTDTQYF
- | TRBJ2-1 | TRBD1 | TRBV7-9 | TGTGCCAGCAGCTTTAAAGACAGGGGTGAGCAGTTCTTC | CASSFKDRGEQFF
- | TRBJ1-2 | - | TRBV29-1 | TGCAGCGTTTACGGGGACTATGGCTACACCTTC | CSVYGDYGYTF